These T cell receptor beta chains were read from a single sample in a study of T cells in Graves' hyperthyroidism and ophthalmopathy. TCRdb reprocessed the multiplex PCR reads via MiXCR and lists one record per CDR3 protein. The table includes 300,000 to 450,000 distinct CDR3 sequences, just under 25% detected once. The source material was blood. These receptors came from a man aged 50 or older with Graves' hyperthyroidism. The CDR3 runs from the conserved cysteine through the conserved F or W. D genes are given only for firm matches. Some rows have no size entry. The others give once, few or many, or a class for an expanded clone.

J,length,D,V,size,CDR3,DNA
TRBJ2-7,12,NA,TRBV10-1,NA,CASSTGTREQYF,TGCGCCAGCAGTACAGGGACTCGGGAGCAGTACTTC
TRBJ2-6,15,NA,TRBV5-1,NA,CASSFVRVGANVLTF,TGCGCCAGCAGCTTCGTGCGGGTTGGGGCCAACGTCCTGACTTTC
TRBJ2-5,16,TRBD2,TRBV7-2,once,CASSSYLADGTETQYF,TGTGCCAGCAGCTCCTACCTAGCGGATGGGACGGAGACCCAGTACTTC
TRBJ1-6,14,NA,TRBV25-1,NA,CASSAETPNSPLHF,TGTGCCAGCAGTGCCGAGACACCTAATTCACCCCTCCACTTT
TRBJ1-1,13,NA,TRBV20-1,many,CSALEHMNTEAFF,TGCAGTGCTCTGGAACACATGAACACTGAAGCTTTCTTT
TRBJ2-2,16,TRBD2,TRBV28,NA,CASRTDSGVNTGELFF,TGTGCCAGCCGGACAGATAGCGGGGTGAACACCGGGGAGCTGTTTTTT
TRBJ1-2,12,NA,TRBV20-1,NA,CSARGGNYDYTF,TGCAGTGCTAGGGGGGGGAACTATGACTACACCTTC
TRBJ1-1,14,NA,TRBV18,many,CASSPGVAKAEAFF,TGTGCCAGCTCACCCGGGGTGGCAAAGGCTGAAGCTTTCTTT
TRBJ2-6,16,NA,TRBV20-1,few,CSASEGGLGGANVLTF,TGCAGTGCCAGCGAAGGTGGGTTGGGAGGGGCCAACGTCCTGACTTTC
TRBJ2-2,14,NA,TRBV5-1,NA,CASSLEVGTGELFF,TGCGCCAGCAGCTTGGAGGTTGGCACCGGGGAGCTGTTTTTT
TRBJ2-2,16,TRBD1,TRBV25-1,NA,CASSEYRTGFAGELFF,TGTGCCAGCAGTGAATACAGGACAGGGTTTGCCGGGGAGCTGTTTTTT
TRBJ2-2,15,TRBD2,TRBV6-1,many,CASSLGLAGTGELFF,TGTGCCAGCAGCTTGGGACTAGCGGGGACCGGGGAGCTGTTTTTT
TRBJ2-5,14,NA,TRBV7-2,many,CASSLRGGRETQYF,TGTGCCAGCAGCTTACGGGGAGGCAGGGAGACCCAGTACTTC
TRBJ2-3,14,NA,TRBV20-1,few,CSASVVGVPDTQYF,TGCAGTGCTAGCGTGGTGGGGGTTCCAGATACGCAGTATTTT
TRBJ1-4,14,NA,TRBV2,many,CASSIPGAGEKLFF,TGTGCCAGCAGTATTCCGGGGGCTGGTGAAAAACTGTTTTTT
TRBJ2-7,15,TRBD1,TRBV11-3,many,CASSLAGDRNYEQYF,TGTGCCAGCAGCTTAGCCGGGGACAGGAACTACGAGCAGTACTTC
TRBJ1-1,13,NA,TRBV6-1,few,CASSEVAPPEAFF,TGTGCCAGCAGTGAAGTAGCCCCTCCTGAAGCTTTCTTT
TRBJ2-1,16,TRBD2,TRBV6-1,many,CASSDRPGGSYNEQFF,TGTGCCAGCAGTGACAGACCGGGAGGCTCTTACAATGAGCAGTTCTTC
TRBJ1-1,14,NA,TRBV9,few,CASSSQQGGTEAFF,TGTGCCAGCAGCTCCCAACAGGGTGGGACTGAAGCTTTCTTT
TRBJ1-1,15,NA,TRBV11-3,many,CASSPGSISNTEAFF,TGTGCCAGCAGCCCAGGTAGTATTTCTAACACTGAAGCTTTCTTT
TRBJ1-3,14,NA,TRBV18,NA,CASSPVSSGNTIYF,TGTGCCAGCTCACCGGTTAGCTCTGGAAACACCATATATTTT
TRBJ2-5,15,NA,TRBV11-2,few,CASSLERWQTETQYF,TGTGCCAGCAGCTTAGAGAGATGGCAGACAGAGACCCAGTACTTC
TRBJ1-6,15,TRBD1,TRBV10-3,NA,CAIRSDRGQNSPLHF,TGTGCCATCAGATCGGACAGGGGGCAGAATTCACCCCTCCACTTT
TRBJ2-7,14,TRBD1,TRBV4-1,NA,CASSQDTGGYEQYF,TGCGCCAGCAGCCAAGATACAGGGGGATACGAGCAGTACTTC
TRBJ1-1,15,TRBD1,TRBV20-1,few,CSASRQGRPNTEASF,TGCAGTGCTAGTCGACAGGGGCGGCCGAACACTGAAGCTTCCTTT
TRBJ2-1,14,TRBD1,TRBV29-1,few,CSVSGTGRINEQFF,TGCAGCGTTTCCGGGACAGGTAGGATCAATGAGCAGTTCTTC
TRBJ2-7,13,NA,TRBV10-3,NA,CAISEYPEYEQYF,TGTGCCATCAGTGAGTATCCAGAGTACGAGCAGTACTTC
TRBJ2-7,15,TRBD1,TRBV10-3,NA,CAISQGQGPTYEQYF,TGTGCCATCAGCCAAGGACAGGGGCCTACCTACGAGCAGTACTTC
TRBJ1-1,14,NA,TRBV5-1,many,CASSLFNRNTEAFF,TGCGCCAGCAGCTTGTTTAACAGGAACACTGAAGCTTTCTTT
TRBJ2-7,16,NA,TRBV20-1,many,CSAIGTSGDTTYEQYF,TGCAGTGCTATCGGAACGTCGGGGGACACTACCTACGAGCAGTACTTC
TRBJ2-3,13,NA,TRBV3-1,few,CASSPLASDTQYF,TGTGCCAGCAGCCCCCTCGCCTCGGATACGCAGTATTTT
TRBJ1-3,15,TRBD1,TRBV6-1,NA,CASSRGTATGNTIYF,TGTGCCAGCAGCCGCGGGACAGCAACTGGAAACACCATATATTTT
TRBJ2-1,15,NA,TRBV12-3/TRBV12-4,NA,CASSLSRPPYNEQFF,TGTGCCAGCAGTTTAAGCAGGCCCCCTTACAATGAGCAGTTCTTC
TRBJ2-7,14,NA,TRBV27,NA,CASSLAGTAYEQYF,TGTGCCAGCAGTTTAGCCGGGACCGCCTACGAGCAGTACTTC
TRBJ2-1,15,TRBD1,TRBV3-1,once,CASSQGTGVTNEQFF,TGTGCCAGCAGCCAAGGGACAGGGGTTACCAATGAGCAGTTCTTC
TRBJ2-1,18,TRBD2,TRBV7-9,few,CASSIEARTRYTYNEQFF,TGTGCCAGCAGCATAGAAGCTAGGACTAGATACACCTACAATGAGCAGTTCTTC
TRBJ1-1,14,NA,TRBV11-1,many,CASSLARRNTEAFF,TGTGCCAGCAGCTTAGCCCGCCGGAACACTGAAGCTTTCTTT
TRBJ2-1,13,TRBD2,TRBV27,many,CASRLAGDNEQFF,TGTGCCAGCAGACTAGCGGGAGACAATGAGCAGTTCTTC
TRBJ1-4,13,NA,TRBV30,few,CAWSMGWDEKLFF,TGTGCCTGGAGTATGGGCTGGGATGAAAAACTGTTTTTT
TRBJ1-6,12,NA,TRBV16,NA,CASSQSYSPLHF,TGTGCCAGCAGCCAATCTTACTCACCCCTCCACTTT
TRBJ2-2,13,NA,TRBV20-1,few,CSAREAGPGELFF,TGCAGTGCTAGAGAGGCGGGCCCCGGGGAGCTGTTTTTT